Below are 25 T cell receptor beta chains sequenced from a single sample in a study of beta chain features in type 1 diabetes. No antigen has been identified for these receptors. The authors reverse transcribed all of the isolated RNA, so sequencing captured expressed TCRB transcripts. Libraries were prepared by immunoSEQ multiplex PCR; TCRdb keeps only in-frame clonotypes and omits some of them. Seen here are roughly 300,000 clones, approximately 15% observed once, and the top ten hold 0.017%. Findings and limits, study-wide: Shorter TCRB CDR3s, moderately but significantly so, were found in Type 1 diabetes patients in all four CD4+ subsets.

Specimen: naive CD4+ T cells from blood. The receptors were sampled from a man between 25 and 39 years old with type 1 diabetes.

This sequence joins TRBV4-2 and TRBJ2-7, with TRBD1 matching 9 bases. There are 15 residues in the CDR3. The germline V gene has CDR1 LGHNA and CDR2 YNFKEQ. V was clipped by 1 base and J by 5 bases; unmatched bases: 6. The CDR3 here is CASSQAPGQGHEQYF. CDR3 in DNA: TGTGCCAGCAGCCAAGCGCCGGGACAGGGCCACGAGCAGTACTTC.

Only a few counts were recorded for this clone. The chain is built from TRBV2 and TRBJ2-6, with no clear D. V lost 9 bases to trimming and J lost 1 base, with 7 bases between them. Germline V gene data show CDR1 as SNHLY and CDR2 as FYNNEI. The CDR3 consists of 13 residues. For the CDR3, the DNA is TGTGCCAGACTGCCATCTGGGGCCAACGTCCTGACTTTC. This translates into CARLPSGANVLTF. Using reference TRBV2 and TRBJ2-6 for the parts outside the CDR3, the full variable domain is EPEVTQTPSHQVTQMGQEVILRCVPISNHLYFYWYRQILGQKVEFLVSFYNNEISEKSEIFDDQFSVERPDGSNFTLKIRSTKLEDSAMYFCARLPSGANVLTFGAGSRLTVL.

V and J are TRBV4-3 and TRBJ1-5; 7 nucleotides line up with TRBD1. The CDR3 is 16 amino acids. The trim removed 4 bases at V and 2 bases at J, leaving 8 bases unmatched. Looked up from germline, CDR1 is LGHNA and CDR2 is YSLEER. CDR3 bases: TGCGCCAGCAGCCGTGGCAGGGGGTTTGGCAATCAGCCCCAGCATTTT. Amino acid sequence: CASSRGRGFGNQPQHF.

The chain employs TRBV19 and TRBJ1-5, with a tentative D call TRBD1 (5 bases). The V gene's germline CDR1 is LNHDA and CDR2 SQIVND (reference sequence). This CDR3 contains 13 residues. Deletions cut 5 bases from V and 5 bases from J, with 10 bases between. The CDR3 DNA reads TGTGCCAGTAGTCGACAGAGCCATCAGCCCCAGCATTTT. As protein: CASSRQSHQPQHF.

The chain uses TRBV11-2 and TRBJ2-3, with D possibly being TRBD1 (5 bases). Germline V gene lookup returns CDR1 SGHAT and CDR2 FQNNGV. V lost 6 bases and J lost 5, with 9 bases in between. The CDR3 sequence is 12 residues long. CDR3 in amino acids: CASSFQGDTQYF. DNA for the CDR3: TGTGCCAGCAGTTTCCAGGGAGATACGCAGTATTTT. The full variable domain, completed using reference TRBV11-2 and TRBJ2-3, is EAGVAQSPRYKIIEKRQSVAFWCNPISGHATLYWYQQILGQGPKLLIQFQNNGVVDDSQLPKDRFSAERLKGVDSTLKIQPAKLEDSAVYLCASSFQGDTQYFGPGTRLTVL.

This clone was detected only a few times. This chain uses TRBV9 with TRBJ2-3; 7 positions match TRBD2. The CDR3 length is 14 residues. Trimming cost V 3 bases and J 5 bases; bases outside gene matches: 6. Germline values: CDR1 SGDLS, CDR2 YYNGEE. This CDR3 reads CASSEVAGVDTQYF. CDR3 in DNA: TGTGCCAGCAGCGAGGTGGCGGGAGTAGATACGCAGTATTTT.

This rearrangement joins TRBV28 to TRBJ2-7; D possibly corresponds to TRBD1 (7 bases). The V end lost 6 bases, the J end lost 3 bases, and 12 bases lay between the germline ends. The CDR3 has 13 amino acids. Germline V gives CDR1 MDHEN, CDR2 SYDVKM. The CDR3 is CASRAGGIYEQYF. CDR3 DNA: TGTGCCAGCAGGGCAGGGGGGATCTACGAGCAGTACTTC. Full variable domain (outside the CDR3, taken from reference TRBV28 and TRBJ2-7): DVKVTQSSRYLVKRTGEKVFLECVQDMDHENMFWYRQDPGLGLRLIYFSYDVKMKEKGDIPEGYSVSREKKERFSLILESASTNQTSMYLCASRAGGIYEQYFGPGTRLTVT.

This clone was counted a few times. The gene calls are TRBV5-4 and TRBJ2-2, with 9 bases lining up with TRBD1. Germline assignment: CDR1 SGHNT and CDR2 YYREEE (reference sequence). Germline trimming cut 5 bases from V and 2 bases from J; bases unmatched to any gene: 7. The CDR3 runs 16 residues. For the CDR3, the DNA is TGTGCCAGCAGTTTGCTGGACAGGGGCAACACCGGGGAGCTGTTTTTT. Residues: CASSLLDRGNTGELFF.

This clone was counted between two and nine times. In DNA form, the CDR3 reads TGTGCCAGCAGCTCCTCAGGGGATCAGCCCCAGCATTTT. The encoded protein is CASSSSGDQPQHF. The chain is built from TRBV13 and TRBJ1-5; tentatively, D is TRBD1 (6 bases). The CDR3 has 13 amino acids. V lost 4 bases and J 5 bases, leaving 9 bases between the germline ends. CDR1 PRHDT and CDR2 FYEKMQ come from the germline V gene (reference sequence).

This clone was counted only a few times. The rearrangement links TRBV7-9 to TRBJ2-2; 14 bases are shared with TRBD2. J was trimmed by 2 bases and V by 5 bases; bases with no gene match: 7. Germline-derived CDR1 and CDR2 are SEHNR and FQNEAQ (reference sequence). CDR3 length equals 18 residues. Here the CDR3 DNA reads TGTGCCAGCAGCCGAGCGGGACTAGCGGGAGCAAACACCGGGGAGCTGTTTTTT. It is translated as CASSRAGLAGANTGELFF.

The chain recombines TRBV7-2 with TRBJ2-7, with TRBD1 as a possible D gene (6 bases). Germline assignment: CDR1 SGHTA and CDR2 FQGNSA. V shed 1 base and J shed 6 bases, with 7 bases lying between them. This CDR3 spans 12 amino acids. Written as DNA, the CDR3 is TGTGCCAGCAGCTTAGGCAGGGGCGAGCAGTACTTC. This gives the protein CASSLGRGEQYF.

J is TRBJ2-7 and V is TRBV27, with 7 bases fitting TRBD2. V lost 5 bases and J lost 11; bases outside the gene matches: 24. Germline V CDR1 and CDR2: MNHEY, SMNVEV (reference sequence). The CDR3 spans 17 residues. CDR3 bases: TGTGCCAGCAGTGCCTCTAGCGGAAGGCCCGAATTGGAGACTAAGTACTTC. This encodes CASSASSGRPELETKYF.

The rearrangement uses TRBV6-6 and TRBJ2-2; TRBD1 is a possible D gene (6 bases). Trimming cost V 7 bases and J 3 bases, with 15 bases left between them. Germline V CDR1 and CDR2: MNHNY, SVGAGI (reference sequence). The CDR3 is 15 residues long. This CDR3 is CASTSSKGDTGELFF. The CDR3 nucleotides read TGTGCCAGCACCTCCTCGAAGGGGGACACCGGGGAGCTGTTTTTT.

The rearrangement joins TRBV30 to TRBJ2-5, with D maybe TRBD1 (5 bases). Trimming stripped 4 bases from V and 5 bases from J, with 8 bases between. Germline CDR1 reads GTSNPN; CDR2 reads SVGIG (reference sequence). This CDR3 is 11 amino acids long. The CDR3: CAWTQGETQYF. The CDR3 DNA sequence: TGTGCCTGGACCCAGGGTGAGACCCAGTACTTC.

This chain's CDR3 is CASTGTSGAGELFF. The CDR3 bases are TGCGCCAGCACGGGGACTAGTGGTGCCGGGGAGCTGTTTTTT. The chain combines TRBV5-1 with TRBJ2-2; TRBD2 aligns across 8 bases. This CDR3 comprises 14 residues. Germline CDR1 SGHRS, CDR2 YFSETQ. The ends lost 6 bases at V and 6 bases at J; junction bases unmatched: 7.

This clone has just a few counts. The chain recombines TRBV29-1 with TRBJ2-1; 9 nucleotides match TRBD2. The length of the CDR3 is 13 residues. The V gene end was trimmed by 7 bases and the J gene end by 8 bases; junction bases not matched to a gene: 9. CDR1 SQVTM and CDR2 ANQGSEA come from the germline V gene. The CDR3 loop reads CSASSGVQYEQFF. The CDR3 nucleotides are TGCAGCGCTTCTAGCGGGGTTCAGTATGAGCAGTTCTTC.

This clone was seen more than once but under ten times. The chain couples TRBV2 to TRBJ1-5; 8 bases are a match to TRBD1. The germline CDR1 and CDR2 sequences are SNHLY and FYNNEI. Trimming at V came to 0 bases and at J to 6 bases, leaving 4 bases not matched to a gene. This CDR3 contains 15 residues. CDR3 coding DNA: TGTGCCAGCAGTGAAGCAGGTGACAGGGGTCAGCCCCAGCATTTT. This sequence encodes CASSEAGDRGQPQHF.

There are a few counts of this clone. This specimen includes other DNA sequences encoding the same CDR3. The rearrangement joins TRBV2 to TRBJ1-5; D ambiguous. This CDR3 has 13 residues. The V and J ends lost 7 bases and 0 bases respectively, with 7 bases between them. The V gene's germline CDR1 is SNHLY and CDR2 FYNNEI. CDR3: CASKGDSNQPQHF. CDR3 in DNA: TGTGCCAGCAAGGGAGATAGCAATCAGCCCCAGCATTTT.

The chain combines TRBV18 with TRBJ1-5; D is uncertain. CDR3 size: 14 residues. CDR1 KGHSH and CDR2 LQKENI come from the germline V gene. V gave up 2 bases and J gave up 5 bases, with 10 bases separating them. In nucleotides, the CDR3 is TGTGCCAGCTCACCAATGCAGAGGGATCAGCCCCAGCATTTT. Protein: CASSPMQRDQPQHF.

V gene TRBV2 combines with J gene TRBJ1-1; D unclear. CDR1 SNHLY and CDR2 FYNNEI come from the germline V gene. The CDR3 length is 13 residues. The V gene lost 5 bases and the J gene lost 3 bases, with 10 bases spanning the gap. The CDR3 loop is CASSSRRDTEAFF. The CDR3 nucleotides are TGTGCCAGCAGTTCACGTCGGGACACTGAAGCTTTCTTT.

CDR3: CATEGQRASSSYNEQFF. The CDR3 DNA sequence: TGTGCCACCGAGGGACAGAGAGCCTCAAGCTCCTACAATGAGCAGTTCTTC. The chain is built from TRBV15 and TRBJ2-1, with TRBD1 matching 7 bases. The ends lost 8 bases at V and 0 bases at J; junction bases unmatched: 13. The CDR3 spans 17 residues. CDR1 is LNHNV and CDR2 is YYDKDF in the germline V gene (reference sequence).

In its sample, this clone was seen a few times. This rearrangement joins TRBV2 to TRBJ1-2; 9 bases map to TRBD1. Trimming removed 3 bases from V and 10 bases from J; junction bases left unmatched: 12. Germline V gives CDR1 SNHLY, CDR2 FYNNEI. CDR3 length equals 15 residues. The CDR3 DNA reads as TGTGCCAGCAGTGACTCCGGGACAGGGTACGCTGACTACACCTTC. Its translation: CASSDSGTGYADYTF.

This chain links TRBV5-1 with TRBJ2-2; no definite D call. The CDR3 length is 17 residues. From germline, CDR1 is SGHRS and CDR2 YFSETQ. V lost 0 bases, J lost 2 bases, and 14 bases lay in between. This chain's CDR3 is CASSLADMRINTGELFF. The DNA of the CDR3 is TGCGCCAGCAGCTTGGCGGATATGAGGATTAACACCGGGGAGCTGTTTTTT.

This clone was seen only a few times. The gene calls are TRBV5-4 and TRBJ1-2; possibly TRBD1 for D (6 bases). CDR3 size: 14 residues. V was pared by 0 bases and J by 6 bases, with 12 bases between. The germline V gene has CDR1 SGHNT and CDR2 YYREEE (reference sequence). Written as DNA, the CDR3 is TGTGCCAGCAGCTTGGGCACAGGGCTAGATGGCTACACCTTC. It yields the protein CASSLGTGLDGYTF.

This chain uses TRBV6-5 with TRBJ2-7, with TRBD1 identical over 7 bases. There are 14 residues in the CDR3. From germline, CDR1 is MNHEY and CDR2 SVGAGI. J gave up 7 bases and V 2 bases, and 8 bases lay outside the gene matches. CDR3 sequence reads: CASSYVLGGREQYF. The DNA for the CDR3 is TGTGCCAGCAGTTACGTGTTAGGGGGCCGGGAGCAGTACTTC.